These 26 T cell receptor beta chains originate from one sample sequenced in a study of blood T cells in healthy people across ages. The authors ran a second PCR of roughly 6 to 11 cycles using a sample-barcoded 5' primer and a J-beta primer mix. One entry per CDR3 protein, called by TCRdb with MiXCR from the 5' RACE reads. Among hundreds of thousands of distinct CDR3 sequences listed, about 46% were seen once. The sample taken for sequencing was blood. These receptor sequences come from an elderly man in good health.

J is TRBJ1-1 and V is TRBV6-1; 8 positions agree with TRBD1. V dropped 4 bases and J dropped 4; count of bases not matched to a gene: 5. Per germline, CDR1 MNHNS and CDR2 SASEGT. There are 14 residues in the CDR3. CDR3 DNA: TGTGCCAGCAGTGTCACAGGGGGGAGCACTGAAGCTTTCTTT. Translating gives CASSVTGGSTEAFF.

This clonotype has a handful of counts. The chain joins TRBV4-2 to TRBJ2-3; D perhaps matches TRBD2 (6 bases). Trimming removed 3 bases at V and 5 bases at J, with 15 bases between. There are 15 residues in the CDR3. Looked up from germline, CDR1 is LGHNA and CDR2 is YNFKEQ. The CDR3 DNA follows: TGTGCCAGCAGCCATGATAGCGGCGTGGGAGATACGCAGTATTTT. This codes for CASSHDSGVGDTQYF.

The chain uses TRBV20-1 and TRBJ2-1; D is unresolved. The DNA end favors TRBJ2-7, so the J call may be wrong. Germline CDR1 and CDR2: DFQATT and SNEGSKA (reference sequence). CDR3 length equals 16 residues. The CDR3 loop reads CSARARPGLSYNEQYF. The CDR3 region has the DNA TGCAGTGCTAGAGCGCGACCGGGCCTCTCCTACAATGAGCAGTACTTC.

The sample holds a few counts of this clonotype. The chain links TRBV7-2 to TRBJ2-1, with D unresolved. V lost 1 base, J lost 8 bases, and 6 bases lay in between. CDR1 and CDR2 from the germline V gene are SGHTA and FQGNSA. This CDR3 comprises 12 residues. For the CDR3, the DNA is TGTGCCAGCAGCTTAGAGATTTATGAGCAGTTCTTC. It encodes CASSLEIYEQFF.

The V call is TRBV2, the J call TRBJ2-1; the match to TRBD2 covers 8 bases. Judging by the DNA end, TRBJ2-7 fits better; the J call may be wrong. CDR1 and CDR2 from the germline V gene are SNHLY and FYNNEI. The CDR3 extends over 15 amino acids. CDR3 protein: CASSEQRERYNEQYF. CDR3 DNA: TGTGCCAGCAGTGAACAGCGGGAGAGGTACAATGAGCAGTACTTC.

This chain joins TRBV20-1 and TRBJ2-1; D gene unclear. The CDR3 runs to 15 residues. The germline V and J ends were trimmed by 6 bases and 8 bases, with 23 bases remaining between them. Germline V lookup: CDR1 DFQATT, CDR2 SNEGSKA (reference sequence). CDR3 nucleotides: TGCAGTGCACCCTTCCCAAACGGTGTTTACGATGAGCAGTTCTTC. Translating it yields CSAPFPNGVYDEQFF.

The chain combines TRBV29-1 with TRBJ1-1; 8 bases are shared with TRBD1. V shed 0 bases and J 1 base; nucleotides not matched to a gene: 4. The CDR3 runs to 15 residues. Germline CDR1 reads SQVTM; CDR2 reads ANQGSEA. The CDR3 sequence: CSVEDPDRGNTEAFF. CDR3 coding DNA: TGCAGCGTTGAAGACCCCGACAGGGGGAACACTGAAGCTTTCTTT.

The chain joins TRBV20-1 to TRBJ2-7; D uncertain. The V gene lost 2 bases and the J gene lost 5 bases, with 19 bases spanning the gap. Germline-derived CDR1 and CDR2 are DFQATT and SNEGSKA (reference sequence). CDR3 size: 15 residues. The CDR3 loop is CSARFLGFLPHEQYF. DNA of the CDR3: TGCAGTGCTAGATTTTTAGGGTTTCTCCCCCACGAGCAGTACTTC.

This clonotype was seen a handful of times. V is TRBV4-2 and J is TRBJ2-3, with 13 bases lining up with TRBD2. V lost 5 bases, J lost 0 bases, and 8 bases stayed unmatched. The CDR3 covers 18 residues. The V gene's germline CDR1 is LGHNA and CDR2 YNFKEQ. CDR3: CASSKRGTSGTSTDTQYF. DNA of the CDR3: TGTGCCAGCAGCAAAAGAGGGACTAGCGGGACTAGCACAGATACGCAGTATTTT.

This chain joins TRBV20-1 and TRBJ1-5; perhaps TRBD1 as D (6 bases). The CDR3 spans 16 residues. Germline CDR1 is DFQATT and CDR2 is SNEGSKA (reference sequence). Trimming left V 4 bases short and J 3 bases short, with 19 bases between. The CDR3 here is CSATNPRTGFNQPQHF. The CDR3 DNA follows: TGCAGTGCTACCAACCCTCGAACAGGGTTCAATCAGCCCCAGCATTTT.

A single count supports this clonotype. The J gene is TRBJ2-1, the V gene TRBV7-2, with D possibly being TRBD2 (5 bases). The CDR3 has 14 amino acids. The ends were cut back, 5 bases at V and 4 bases at J, with 12 bases in the middle. The germline V gene has CDR1 SGHTA and CDR2 FQGNSA. DNA of the CDR3: TGTGCCAGCAGCCCCGGCGGGCAATACAATGAGCAGTTCTTC. Protein sequence: CASSPGGQYNEQFF.

The J gene is TRBJ2-5, the V gene TRBV6-5; D perhaps matches TRBD1 (6 bases). Germline V lookup: CDR1 MNHEY, CDR2 SVGAGI. This CDR3 is 15 amino acids long. Trimming shortened V by 7 bases and J by 11 bases, and 26 bases separated the two germline ends. CDR3 protein: CASKPNGQRHNEQYF. In nucleotides, the CDR3 is TGTGCCAGCAAACCAAACGGACAGCGACACAATGAGCAGTACTTC.

The J gene is TRBJ1-2, the V gene TRBV6-5; TRBD1 matches 9 bases. The CDR3 contains 17 residues. Trimming at V came to 0 bases and at J to 6 bases, leaving 11 bases not matched to a gene. Germline lookup yields CDR1 MNHEY and CDR2 SVGAGI. The CDR3, as DNA: TGTGCCAGCAGTTACTCCGGGACAGGGACGGGTAGCCATGGCTACACCTTC. Amino acids: CASSYSGTGTGSHGYTF.

The chain carries TRBV4-1 and TRBJ1-2; D unclear. The CDR3 sequence is 16 residues long. Trimming shortened V by 0 bases and J by 4 bases, and 15 bases separated the two germline ends. Germline values: CDR1 MGHRA, CDR2 YSYEKL. The CDR3 spells CASSQDGVIDGYGYTF. CDR3 bases: TGCGCCAGCAGCCAAGACGGGGTCATTGACGGCTATGGCTACACCTTC.

This chain connects TRBV20-1 to TRBJ2-3; the match to TRBD2 covers 8 bases. Germline CDR1 DFQATT, CDR2 SNEGSKA (reference sequence). Trimming at V came to 6 bases and at J to 2 bases, leaving 13 bases not matched to a gene. This CDR3 contains 16 residues. Here the CDR3 reads CSALPLWREDTDTQYF. In nucleotides, the CDR3 is TGCAGTGCCCTGCCCCTATGGCGGGAGGACACAGATACGCAGTATTTT.

This chain connects TRBV5-1 to TRBJ2-3; 7 nucleotides match TRBD2. The length of the CDR3 is 16 residues. Trimming took 6 bases from V and 2 from J; bases not matched to a gene: 12. Germline CDR1 SGHRS, CDR2 YFSETQ. The CDR3 region is CASTRAPSGLTDTQYF. The CDR3 coding sequence is TGCGCCAGCACCCGAGCCCCTAGCGGACTCACAGATACGCAGTATTTT. Combining the CDR3 with reference TRBV5-1 and TRBJ2-3 gives the whole variable domain KAGVTQTPRYLIKTRGQQVTLSCSPISGHRSVSWYQQTPGQGLQFLFEYFSETQRNKGNFPGRFSGRQFSNSRSEMNVSTLELGDSALYLCASTRAPSGLTDTQYFGPGTRLTVL.

The table lists this clonotype with many counts. The CDR3 region has the DNA TGTGCCAGCAGTTTCGGGGGGATCGCGGATGGAACCCAGTACTTC. Amino acid sequence: CASSFGGIADGTQYF. The chain carries TRBV27 and TRBJ2-5; 7 nucleotides agree with TRBD2. V gave up 3 bases and J gave up 8 bases; unmatched junction bases: 12. This CDR3 has 15 amino acids. The germline gives CDR1 MNHEY, CDR2 SMNVEV (reference sequence).

A few counts support this clonotype. The chain uses TRBV20-1 and TRBJ2-3; 7 nucleotides align to TRBD1. The CDR3 consists of 16 residues. Germline assignment: CDR1 DFQATT and CDR2 SNEGSKA (reference sequence). V trimming: 0 bases; J trimming: 6 bases; junction bases outside the gene matches: 12. CDR3 loop: CSARDLRGPLLDTQYF. The CDR3, as DNA: TGCAGTGCTAGAGATCTAAGGGGGCCGCTTTTGGATACGCAGTATTTT.

This sequence joins TRBV20-1 and TRBJ2-1, with 8 bases that match TRBD2. Germline values: CDR1 DFQATT, CDR2 SNEGSKA (reference sequence). V shed 4 bases and J 2 bases; nucleotides not matched to a gene: 13. The CDR3 has 17 amino acids. CDR3 nucleotides: TGCAGTGCTACTCTAGCGGGCGCCCTAGGGACCTACAATGAGCAGTTCTTC. It specifies CSATLAGALGTYNEQFF.

This chain uses TRBV10-3 with TRBJ2-1; TRBD2 is a possible D gene (5 bases). CDR1 ENHRY and CDR2 SYGVKD come from the germline V gene. The CDR3 is 15 amino acids. V shed 2 bases and J shed 4 bases, with 12 bases lying between them. As DNA, the CDR3 is TGTGCCATCAGTGAGAGCCAAGGGAGTTACAATGAGCAGTTCTTC. This sequence encodes CAISESQGSYNEQFF.

The rearrangement joins TRBV29-1 to TRBJ1-2, with D unclear. This CDR3 has 14 amino acids. In germline, CDR1 is SQVTM, CDR2 ANQGSEA. With 3 bases removed from V and 6 bases from J, the gap between germline ends came to 17 bases. The CDR3 loop is CSVDRPAIGDGYTF. The CDR3 DNA sequence: TGCAGCGTTGACAGACCGGCGATTGGTGATGGCTACACCTTC.

The CDR3 region is CASSDRGLLYEQYF. The CDR3 DNA sequence: TGTGCCAGCAGCGACAGGGGGCTTTTATACGAGCAGTACTTC. The J gene is TRBJ2-7, the V gene TRBV7-9, with 10 bases matching TRBD1. The CDR3 consists of 14 residues. Trimming took 5 bases from V and 4 from J; bases not matched to a gene: 5. Germline CDR1 SEHNR, CDR2 FQNEAQ (reference sequence).

The table lists this clonotype with a count of one. The chain couples TRBV4-2 to TRBJ2-7; tentative D call: TRBD1 (5 bases). The CDR3 has 15 amino acids. Germline values: CDR1 LGHNA, CDR2 YNFKEQ. V dropped 0 bases and J dropped 0 bases, with 9 bases sitting between them. As DNA, the CDR3 is TGTGCCAGCAGCCAAGATGAAGGACACTCCTACGAGCAGTACTTC. Protein product: CASSQDEGHSYEQYF.

V usage is TRBV10-3 and J usage is TRBJ2-1, with 14 bases lining up with TRBD2. The J segment lost 4 bases and the V segment lost 8 bases, leaving 1 base of the junction unmatched. The CDR3 is 14 amino acids. Germline-derived CDR1 and CDR2 are ENHRY and SYGVKD. Here the CDR3 DNA reads TGTGCCATCGGGACTAGCGGGAGTTACAATGAGCAGTTCTTC. It translates to CAIGTSGSYNEQFF.

This sequence joins TRBV7-9 and TRBJ2-7, with a possible D match to TRBD2 (5 bases). The last part of the DNA fits TRBJ2-5 better; the J call may be wrong. CDR3 size: 15 residues. CDR1 is SEHNR, CDR2 FQNEAQ, per germline (reference sequence). The chain's CDR3 is CASSHTLRGLETQYF. For the CDR3, the DNA is TGTGCCAGCAGCCATACTTTACGGGGTTTGGAGACCCAGTACTTC.

This chain links TRBV7-9 with TRBJ1-1; D gene uncertain. V was cut by 1 base and J by 3 bases, with 12 bases left in between. The CDR3 spans 15 residues. Germline CDR1 is SEHNR and CDR2 is FQNEAQ (reference sequence). This chain's CDR3 is CASSLVGGRDTEAFF. CDR3 coding DNA: TGTGCCAGCAGCTTAGTAGGAGGTAGGGACACTGAAGCTTTCTTT.